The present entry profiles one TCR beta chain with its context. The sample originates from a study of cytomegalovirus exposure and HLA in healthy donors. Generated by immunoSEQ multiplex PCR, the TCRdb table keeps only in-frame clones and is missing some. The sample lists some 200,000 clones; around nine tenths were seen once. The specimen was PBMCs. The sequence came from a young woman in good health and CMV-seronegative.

CDR3 amino acids: CATHSGGGNTGELFF. The CDR3 nucleotides are TGTGCCACTCATAGTGGAGGAGGGAACACCGGGGAGCTGTTTTTT. The chain employs TRBV6-1 and TRBJ2-2, with a possible D match to TRBD2 (5 bases). From germline, CDR1 is MNHNS and CDR2 SASEGT. The CDR3 contains 15 residues. V was clipped by 10 bases and J by 1 base, with 16 bases between them.